The present entry profiles one T cell receptor (beta chain) with its context. This CDR3 is built from 15 residues. CDR1 is MNHEY and CDR2 is SVGAGI in the germline V gene. Trimming pared 0 bases from V and 1 base from J, leaving 6 bases between. In the original workflow: From reference gene primer amplification, estimates of nucleated cell counts were derived. TCRdb keeps only in-frame clones here, not all; method: immunoSEQ multiplex PCR. That table gives V, J and clone size, and the DNA gave D and trimming. The table lists about 180,000 clones, roughly 84% of them singletons. These data belong to a study of blood T cell repertoires in COVID-19. Study-wide background: Both acute and convalescent COVID-19 samples were obtained from the United States, Italy and Spain. Sample material is recorded as cDNA or gDNA derived from T cells, B-cell-depleted T cells, or PBMCs.

The clonotype was recovered from a woman aged 60 to 75 with acute or convalescent COVID-19. The specimen was peripheral blood. This chain links TRBV6-5 with TRBJ1-4; D gene uncertain. Here the CDR3 reads CASSYSRGTNEKLFF. For the CDR3, the DNA is TGTGCCAGCAGTTACTCGCGGGGAACTAATGAAAAACTGTTTTTT.